A selection of T cell receptor beta chains follows, all from one sample in a study of CD8+ T cells in alopecia areata. The protocol was immunoSEQ multiplex PCR, while the TCRdb copy is restricted to in-frame clones and leaves out a portion. The sample has fewer than 250,000 clones, 64% seen once. The starting material was CD4+ T cells sorted from blood, obtained at week 4, from a patient treated with tofacitinib. The receptor set was obtained from a human donor with alopecia areata. The CDR3 runs from the conserved cysteine through the conserved F or W.

J gene: TRBJ2-4; CDR3 length: 15; V gene: TRBV6-6; CDR3 protein: CASSRGAMDKNIQYF
J gene: TRBJ2-7; CDR3 length: 13; V gene: TRBV30; CDR3 protein: CAWDNTGHYEQYF
J gene: TRBJ2-7; CDR3 length: 14; V gene: TRBV27; CDR3 protein: CASCRDRYSYEQYF
J gene: TRBJ2-1; CDR3 length: 15; V gene: TRBV29-1; CDR3 protein: CSVATGQGTYNEQFF
J gene: TRBJ2-7; CDR3 length: 14; V gene: TRBV10-3; CDR3 protein: CAISDPGSGYEQYF
J gene: TRBJ2-7; CDR3 length: 14; V gene: TRBV7-2; CDR3 protein: CASSDAGHVYEQYF
J gene: TRBJ2-1; CDR3 length: 13; V gene: TRBV4-1; CDR3 protein: CASSQGGKNEQFF
J gene: TRBJ1-5; CDR3 length: 14; V gene: TRBV5-1; CDR3 protein: CASSLGGVNQPQHF
J gene: TRBJ2-7; CDR3 length: 13; V gene: TRBV21-1; CDR3 protein: CANSLRCFYEQYF
J gene: TRBJ1-4; CDR3 length: 14; V gene: TRBV6-5; CDR3 protein: CASSPGPFNEKLFF
J gene: TRBJ1-1; CDR3 length: 14; V gene: TRBV2; CDR3 protein: CASSVVPMNTEAFF
J gene: TRBJ2-2; CDR3 length: 13; V gene: TRBV30; CDR3 protein: CASTDRGVGELFF
J gene: TRBJ2-7; CDR3 length: 12; V gene: TRBV29-1; CDR3 protein: CSVYRGAGEQYF
J gene: TRBJ2-3; CDR3 length: 15; V gene: TRBV5-4; CDR3 protein: CASSSPVRRGETQYF
J gene: TRBJ2-7; CDR3 length: 13; V gene: TRBV29-1; CDR3 protein: CSVEDPTGNIQYF
J gene: TRBJ2-1; CDR3 length: 13; V gene: TRBV2; CDR3 protein: CASTRVSGNEQFF
J gene: TRBJ2-5; CDR3 length: 13; V gene: TRBV18; CDR3 protein: CASSPPRAETQYF
J gene: TRBJ1-2; CDR3 length: 14; V gene: TRBV6-5; CDR3 protein: CASSYLGQAYGYTF
J gene: TRBJ2-5; CDR3 length: 16; V gene: TRBV25-1; CDR3 protein: CASRSSGGYEVETQYF
J gene: TRBJ2-1; CDR3 length: 14; V gene: TRBV13; CDR3 protein: CASSSPGQGAGQFF
J gene: TRBJ1-6; CDR3 length: 13; V gene: TRBV7-9; CDR3 protein: CASRGQVESPLHF
J gene: TRBJ2-5; CDR3 length: 14; V gene: TRBV6-1; CDR3 protein: CASDSYPWEETQYF
J gene: TRBJ1-3; CDR3 length: 15; V gene: TRBV7-9; CDR3 protein: CASSQDLGNGNTIYF